The entry that follows covers one T cell receptor (beta chain) sequence. Germline lookup yields CDR1 LNHDA and CDR2 SQIVND (reference sequence). Losses at the gene ends were 5 bases for V and 8 bases for J; bases not matched to a gene: 11. The CDR3 runs 14 residues. This entry belongs to a study of blood T cell repertoires in COVID-19. Study as a whole: The United States, Italy and Spain were the sources of the acute and convalescent COVID-19 samples. PBMCs, B-cell-depleted T cells, or T cells were the source of the cDNA or gDNA that made up the material.

As processed by the authors: Quantification of nucleated cells was approximated via reference gene primer amplification. Clones were sequenced by immunoSEQ multiplex PCR, and TCRdb holds only the in-frame ones, with some missing. V, J and clone size are taken as reported in that table, and D and trimming were inferred from the DNA itself. The profile covers some 150,000 clones, with roughly four fifths appearing a single time and approximately 2.6% taken by the ten largest. Sequencing was performed on peripheral blood. This TCR was sampled from a human donor with acute or convalescent COVID-19. The donor label of this sample is uncertain. The V gene is TRBV19, the J gene TRBJ1-1; the match to TRBD1 covers 7 bases. The CDR3 spells CASSHRDSNVEAFF. For the CDR3, the DNA is TGTGCCAGTAGTCACCGGGACAGCAACGTAGAAGCTTTCTTT.